This T cell receptor (beta chain) was obtained from a study of blood T cell repertoires in COVID-19 (TCRdb year 2020). Describing the broader study: The collaborator samples originated in the United States, Italy and Spain and spanned the acute and convalescent phases of COVID-19. The prospective study material was composed of cDNA or gDNA derived from T cells, B-cell-depleted T cells, or PBMCs. The dataset comprised deeply sampled blood TCRbeta repertoires from subjects exposed to, actively infected with, or recovered from COVID-19. The repertoires were made available in a free public database intended to serve as a resource for research on the immune response to SARS-CoV-2. Samples came from the ongoing ImmuneRACE study (first 160 participants) plus 1,254 subjects from 6 global collaborators. Sample metadata almost always included a de-identified subject ID, COVID-19 status, age in years and sex. Where available, HLA class I and class II types were taken from metadata supplied by the sample provider and were not determined by assay-based typing.

TCRbeta CDR3 regions were amplified from genomic DNA by means of the immunoSEQ Assay, a bias-controlled multiplex PCR. The authors processed their data as follows. Within the assay, amplification of reference gene primers was used to estimate how many nucleated cells each sample contained. Sequence reads were collapsed and filtered to measure the absolute abundance of every unique TCRbeta CDR3 rearrangement. For each sample, productive Simpson clonality was calculated by taking the square root of Simpson's diversity index across productive rearrangements. This is the immuneACCESS table as TCRdb keeps it, with only in-frame sequences that have V and J called. A part of the clones is gone; compared with another copy, unresolved V genes explain less than half, and the rest is unexplained. Clonal size and the V and J genes are those of that table, whereas D and trimming came from the DNA. This sample comprises more than 300,000 clones, roughly 86% of them detected only once. The top ten clonotypes cover roughly a tenth of the sample.

General study outcomes and caveats: Clinical and demographic metadata were provided uncurated, with the amount varying by source and participant.

This clone was counted once. There is no known antigen for this receptor. It has no much larger one-base neighbor in the sample; base qualities were not kept. Participants in the prospective study were enrolled through a virtual design, were aged about 18 to 90 years, and lived in fewer than 30 United States geographic areas. Cohort assignment in the prospective study relied on participant-reported clinical history from a screening survey and a study questionnaire. Recovered participants in ImmuneRACE Cohort 3 were defined by two consecutive negative NP/OP PCR tests, clearance by a healthcare professional, or resolution of symptoms. In the prospective study, whole blood, serum and a nasopharyngeal or oropharyngeal swab were collected from each participant by mobile phlebotomists. Participants in the prospective study had the option to provide additional blood draws and questionnaires over an approximately 2-month period. Before DNA extraction, blood samples from the prospective study were shipped at room temperature or frozen.

The germline V gene gives CDR1 as KGHSH and CDR2 as LQKENI. From the cysteine through the phenylalanine, the CDR3 covers 13 amino acids. The entry retains the CDR3 DNA only, 39 bases that are in frame from base 1. V sheds 2 bases and J sheds 10 bases, leaving 14 bases between their ends. The source material was PBMCs or T cells enriched from blood (not recorded which). This clonotype was sampled from a woman aged 25 to 45 who had recovered from COVID-19. Recombination joined TRBV18 with TRBJ1-1; the D segment could be TRBD1, given 6 matching bases. The CDR3 region reads CASSPGQGQGAFF. The DNA reads as follows: TGTGCCAGCTCACCAGGGCAGGGGCAGGGAGCTTTCTTT. Supplemented by the reference TRBV18 and TRBJ1-1 proteins around the CDR3, the complete variable domain is NAGVMQNPRHLVRRRGQEARLRCSPMKGHSHVYWYRQLPEEGLKFMVYLQKENIIDESGMPKERFSAEFPKEGPSILRIQQVVRGDSAAYFCASSPGQGQGAFFGQGTRLTVV.